Shown below are 7 T cell receptor beta chains from a single sample sequenced in a study of blood T cell repertoires in COVID-19. The repertoire was sequenced with immunoSEQ multiplex PCR; TCRdb's copy has only in-frame clones and lacks some. Among 200,000 to 250,000 clones listed, around four fifths were seen once. The sequencing input was peripheral blood. The receptors derive from a woman aged 80 or older with COVID-19, enrolled during active disease.

The J gene is TRBJ1-6, the V gene TRBV7-2; TRBD1 matches 9 bases. This CDR3 has 15 amino acids. V gave up 4 bases and J gave up 7 bases; unmatched junction bases: 5. The germline V gene encodes CDR1 SGHTA and CDR2 FQGNSA. This CDR3 is CASSSSGTGNSPLHF. CDR3 nucleotides: TGTGCCAGCAGCTCCTCCGGGACAGGGAATTCACCCCTCCACTTT.

The gene calls are TRBV7-2 and TRBJ2-7, with TRBD1 matching over 7 bases. This CDR3 spans 13 amino acids. The V and J ends lost 2 bases and 6 bases, in that order; junction bases with no gene match: 4. CDR1 is SGHTA and CDR2 is FQGNSA in the germline V gene. CDR3 sequence reads: CASSLKTGLEQYF. The CDR3 DNA reads as TGTGCCAGCAGCTTAAAGACAGGGCTCGAGCAGTACTTC. Full variable domain (remainder filled in from reference TRBV7-2 and TRBJ2-7): GAGVSQSPSNKVTEKGKDVELRCDPISGHTALYWYRQSLGQGLEFLIYFQGNSAPDKSGLPSDRFSAERTGGSVSTLTIQRTQQEDSAVYLCASSLKTGLEQYFGPGTRLTVT.

The chain employs TRBV30 and TRBJ1-5; tentative D call: TRBD1 (6 bases). V gave up 5 bases and J gave up 6 bases, with 14 bases separating them. Germline V gives CDR1 GTSNPN, CDR2 SVGIG (reference sequence). This CDR3 comprises 13 residues. CDR3 protein: CAWGPGDGQPQHF. CDR3 in DNA: TGTGCCTGGGGTCCAGGGGACGGTCAGCCCCAGCATTTT.

The CDR3 nucleotides are TGTGCCAGCAGCTTATCTGGCAGGGGGGTTGGTAATGAAAAACTGTTTTTT. It is translated as CASSLSGRGVGNEKLFF. The chain joins TRBV7-3 to TRBJ1-4; 7 bases are a match to TRBD1. V trimming: 2 bases; J trimming: 4 bases; junction bases outside the gene matches: 10. The CDR3 length is 17 residues. Germline V lookup: CDR1 SGHTA, CDR2 FQGTGA.

There are a few counts of this clone. This chain connects TRBV11-3 to TRBJ2-5, with D unclear. This CDR3 region has 15 residues. Germline V gene data show CDR1 as SGHNT and CDR2 as YENEEA. V was shortened by 1 base and J by 5 bases, with 14 bases between the two germline ends. CDR3 sequence (DNA): TGTGCCAGCAGCTTAGGTCCTAGTGGCCGGGAGACCCAGTACTTC. This sequence encodes CASSLGPSGRETQYF.

The chain joins TRBV7-3 to TRBJ2-5, with D perhaps matching TRBD1 (6 bases). Germline-derived CDR1 and CDR2 are SGHTA and FQGTGA. Trimming removed 5 bases at V and 3 bases at J, with 13 bases between. This CDR3 is built from 14 residues. The CDR3 loop reads CASSPGTRKETQYF. The DNA for the CDR3 is TGTGCCAGCAGCCCAGGGACAAGGAAAGAGACCCAGTACTTC. Supplemented by reference TRBV7-3 and TRBJ2-5, the full variable domain reads GAGVSQTPSNKVTEKGKYVELRCDPISGHTALYWYRQSLGQGPEFLIYFQGTGAADDSGLPNDRFFAVRPEGSVSTLKIQRTERGDSAVYLCASSPGTRKETQYFGPGTRLLVL.

J is TRBJ2-5 and V is TRBV30; a weak D match, TRBD2 (6 bases). In germline, CDR1 is GTSNPN, CDR2 SVGIG (reference sequence). This CDR3 spans 14 amino acids. V lost 5 bases and J lost 2, with 15 bases in between. This CDR3 reads CAWERDSKQETQYF. In DNA, the CDR3 is TGTGCCTGGGAACGGGACTCTAAACAAGAGACCCAGTACTTC.